This T cell receptor (beta chain) was obtained from a study of T cells in Graves' hyperthyroidism and ophthalmopathy. At least ten counts were recorded for this clonotype. Looked up from germline, CDR1 is SGHVS and CDR2 is FNYEAQ. Trimming removed 1 base from V and 8 bases from J; junction bases left unmatched: 3. The CDR3 has 13 amino acids. Amplification of TCR beta CDR3 regions used RNA as the template. The HTBI primer set served for first-round RT-PCR of the TCR CDR3. TCRdb re-called the multiplex PCR reads through MiXCR, storing one row per CDR3 protein. The table lists 300,000 to 450,000 distinct CDR3 sequences, roughly 15% of them singletons.

The sample comprised blood. The rearrangement joins TRBV7-6 to TRBJ1-2; 8 nucleotides line up with TRBD1. The sequence derives from a young woman with Graves' ophthalmopathy. Here the CDR3 reads CASSLETGDGYTF. For the CDR3, the DNA is TGTGCCAGCAGCTTAGAGACAGGGGACGGCTACACCTTC.